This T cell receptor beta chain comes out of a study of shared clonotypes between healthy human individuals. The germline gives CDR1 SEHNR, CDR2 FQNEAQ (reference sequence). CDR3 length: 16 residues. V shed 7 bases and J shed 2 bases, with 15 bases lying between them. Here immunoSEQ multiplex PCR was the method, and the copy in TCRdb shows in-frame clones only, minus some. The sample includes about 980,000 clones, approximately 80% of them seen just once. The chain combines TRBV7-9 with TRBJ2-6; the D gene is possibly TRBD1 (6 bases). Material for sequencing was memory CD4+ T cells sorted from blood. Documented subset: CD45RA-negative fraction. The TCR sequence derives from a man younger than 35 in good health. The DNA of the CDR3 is TGTGCCAGCACCAATAAACAGGGAACTGGGGCCAACGTCCTGACTTTC. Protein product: CASTNKQGTGANVLTF.